Described below is a single T cell receptor (beta chain) sequence and its context. It lacks a known antigen. The input lacks base qualities; no much larger clone sits a single base away. V gives up 5 bases and J gives up 8 bases, and the segment between their germline ends measures 18 bases. CDR1 is given as SGHTA and CDR2 as FQGNSA, both from the germline V gene. From the cysteine through the phenylalanine, the CDR3 covers 14 amino acids. Here the CDR3 DNA is all that survives: 42 bases in frame from base 1. Preparation of the library involved the immunoSEQ multiplex PCR assay. The multiplex PCR relied on a mix of 60 forward primers for TCR Vbeta segments and 13 reverse primers for TCR Jbeta segments. Amplification of the CDR3 region of rearranged TCR beta genes was performed with a multiplex PCR assay on genomic DNA. The amplified TCR beta libraries were sequenced on the Illumina HiSeq System as 87-base-pair reads. Per the original workflow: In a later analysis, 70 million to 95 million unique TCR beta chains were counted across the roughly 610 repertoires, and roughly 11 million of these chains were shared by at least two donors. To remove PCR and sequencing errors, raw reads were error-corrected and collapsed into unique sequences using a nearest-neighbor algorithm that merged closely related sequences. V, D and J gene segments were assigned by aligning CDR3 sequences to IMGT reference sequences. Each retained sequence needed at least a six-nucleotide match to both a V gene segment and a J gene segment. A rearrangement was called productive if the CDR3 had no stop codons and remained in frame with V and J, and every other rearrangement was called non-productive. CDR3 was defined according to IMGT convention as the region running from the second conserved V-encoded cysteine to the conserved J-encoded phenylalanine. The earlier analysis of 550 to 650 of the donors excluded any sequence lacking an unambiguous match to a single V gene segment. In an earlier analysis of 450 to 700 of the donors, V segments were called functional above 56.7% productive rearrangements and were called segregating when the between-donor standard deviation exceeded 5%. A statistical classification framework was built for diagnosing cytomegalovirus status from the catalog of TCR beta chain sequences. In a later analysis, V and J genes were assigned by comparing TCR nucleotide sequences against IMGT/GENE-DB human TR gene sequences. In a later analysis, CDR3 sequences and most-parsimonious VDJ recombination scenarios were assigned using the TCRdist pipeline. A later analysis defined each TCR beta chain by its CDR3 amino acid sequence plus V-gene family, and excluded reads lacking a unique V-gene family. A later analysis removed several hundred highly shared, low-generation-probability nucleotide sequences to deal with suspected cross-contamination and a sequencing artifact. A later analysis calculated a clonal expansion index for each public chain from normalized within-repertoire ranks of inferred template counts. A later analysis computed generation probabilities with a VDJ recombination model fitted to out-of-frame rearrangements, and checked the results against IGoR. In a later analysis, hypergeometric tests were used to score TCR-TCR, TCR-HLA and TCR-CMV co-occurrence, with a repertoire-size bias correction applied to TCR pairs. False discovery rates were estimated in a later analysis by permuting HLA or CMV assignments 20 times. In a later analysis, co-occurring TCRs were grouped with DBSCAN, and TCRdist sequence similarity was added when clustering was performed within HLA-allele-positive subsets. For co-occurrence clustering, repertoires with fewer than 30,000 or more than 120,000 public chains were excluded, along with five repertoires with anomalous nucleotide sharing. As stored in TCRdb, this immuneACCESS dataset retains in-frame rearrangements with V and J assigned. A fraction of the clones does not appear; measured against another copy, unresolved V genes explain less than half of the discrepancy, and the remainder lacks a known reason. V, J and clone size are those of that table, while D and trimming were read from the DNA. Within this sample are around 130,000 clones, with about 8.6% of them counted one time only. The ten biggest clones cover about 6.6% of the sample.

The sample originates from a study of cytomegalovirus exposure and HLA in healthy donors (dated by TCRdb to 2017 to 2019). Context from the whole study: An earlier analysis of some 500 of the donors reported more than 250 Gb of sequence data and about 100 million unique TCR beta sequences from roughly 200 million T cells. An early release that covered fewer than 750 HLA-typed donors contained approximately 300 gigabases of sequencing data and around 80 million unique TCR sequences. Of the 300 to 450 genotyped donors, 75% to 85% were placed in the genetic ancestry cluster associated with self-reported Caucasian donors. The study was designed to test whether signatures of past pathogen exposure could be identified by cataloging public T cell receptors. The study used immunosequencing to profile the T cell repertoires of 670 or so subjects and linked those repertoires to cytomegalovirus serostatus. Besides the first cohort of hundreds of subjects, a separate validation cohort made up of roughly 120 different subjects was used. To predict cytomegalovirus infection status, the study combined high-throughput TCR immunosequencing, statistical association of individual TCRs with disease status, and machine learning. In a later analysis, previously published TCR beta repertoires from about 670 donors were re-analyzed and high-resolution HLA genotyping was added so that TCR occurrence patterns could be studied. The later analysis used no new phenotypic data to find candidate immune exposures, relying instead on TCR beta sequences and their occurrence across donors. In an earlier analysis of several hundred of the donors, high-throughput TCR beta sequencing was used to judge whether each TCR beta V gene segment behaved as functional or pseudogenic. Alongside the repertoire data, information on donor age, sex, ethnicity and CMV serostatus was compiled. A later genetic analysis took genome-wide SNP genotypes for 398 of the 666 donors and used that subset as a discovery cohort. All discovery cohort repertoires had been generated using a single sequencing platform. Class I and class II HLA loci were covered by the typing at four-digit resolution. The number of donors typed differed by locus, with about 629-630 for A, B, C, DRB1 and DQB1, 522 for DQA1, 600 to 610 for DPA1, and around 460 for DPB1. Because of strong linkage in the cohort, roughly five DR-DQ haplotypes were treated as single units for association and clustering. Among 398 genotyped donors of the cohort, an average of approximately 250,000 unique TCR beta nucleotide sequences were sequenced per donor, roughly 18% of them non-productive.

The cohort was made up of around 720 healthy bone marrow donors. At the time of sampling, all cohort members were nominally healthy, though unrecorded immune exposures were likely present. The donor tested CMV seropositive, placing the donor among the roughly 300 seropositive members of the cohort. Every donor gave a peripheral blood sample, and the peripheral blood mononuclear cells from that sample were used for TCR beta sequencing. Genomic DNA was extracted from the blood cell samples with the Qiagen DNeasy Blood Extraction Kit. Points the paper makes about the study in general: Immune exposure information for the cohort was limited to CMV serostatus. Strong co-occurrence of HLA alleles, especially DR and DQ, made assigning TCR associations to individual alleles difficult. Correlated functional status among segregating V segments might reflect linkage disequilibrium, but an unknown experimental factor could not be ruled out. In a later analysis, several top co-occurrence clusters were reported to appear linked to parvovirus B19, influenza, CMV and Epstein-Barr virus. Because counts were too low, about 15 rarely observed V segments, including chromosome 9 orphons, were left out of the earlier analysis of a few hundred of the donors. Across donors, most TCR sequences were observed very rarely, whereas some public TCRs were present in many individuals. The study gave a list of roughly 150 TCR beta chains associated with cytomegalovirus. According to a later genetic analysis, donors in an Asian-associated ancestry cluster had fewer N-insertions in productive TCRs than the roughly 700-donor mean. At a false discovery rate of 0.05, a later analysis linked 16,951 TCR beta sequences to specific HLA alleles. Roughly uniform sequencing depth across donors was assumed in presence/absence analyses, although this assumption may not hold. The classifier was reported to diagnose cytomegalovirus status with high specificity and sensitivity in both the original cohort and the validation cohort. A later analysis found that TCR association rates varied across HLA loci, with DRB1 alleles showing the most associated TCRs and HLA-C alleles the fewest. In an earlier analysis of more than 500 of the donors, most TCR beta V segments appeared in productive rearrangements about 90% or about 30% of the time, broadly matching IMGT annotations. In this cohort, only TCR beta chains were sequenced, and detectable features were limited by the absence of alpha or paired-chain data. Compared with equally common non-associated chains, HLA-associated TCR beta chains in a later analysis were more clonally expanded and had lower generation probabilities. The authors suggested that the approach could potentially be generalized to other disease states and immunological phenotypes. Because some donors lacked HLA typing at each locus, the association tests relied only on the typed subset. In vitro tests confirmed that a few of the cytomegalovirus-associated TCR beta chains recognize cytomegalovirus antigens. A later analysis found that most CMV-associated TCR beta chains appeared HLA-restricted, with HLA associations seemingly driven largely by CMV exposure. Some IMGT-functional V segments, including TRBV6-2 and TRBV6-3, could not be told apart with the 87-base-pair reads, so those segments were excluded. A cluster of highly shared sequence variants was judged likely to represent a technical artifact of the sequencing pipeline. A later genetic analysis associated a missense DCLRE1C variant with V-gene and J-gene trimming of TCR beta chains, and an independent cohort replicated the association. A further reported finding was that TCR beta sequences accurately predicted the HLA-A and HLA-B alleles for most subjects in the first cohort.

This TCR was recovered from a woman in her thirties or forties in good health and CMV-seropositive. The chain was built from TRBV7-2 and TRBJ1-2, with a tentative D gene TRBD1 over 5 matching bases. Sequencing was done on a sample of PBMCs. The CDR3 protein sequence reads: CASSTNRFLEGYTF. The sequenced DNA: TGTGCCAGCAGCACGAACAGGTTTTTAGAAGGCTACACCTTC.